The source of this T cell receptor beta chain is a study of T-cell memory formation after mild COVID-19. Via MiXCR, TCRdb re-called the 5' RACE reads, giving one row per CDR3 protein. The table has fewer than 350,000 distinct CDR3 sequences, approximately 8% seen once; the top ten hold approximately 23%. With respect to this clonotype: Its antigen is not identified.

Study-wide findings and caveats: Some clones that responded were present in memory (sampled pre-infection), which suggests cross-reactive memory joined. For contracting clones, CD4+ ones sat mainly in CM and EM, CD8+ in EMRA. Later expanders leaned CD4+, whereas day 15 to 85 contracting clones were balanced CD4/CD8.

The material sequenced was PBMCs or a T cell subset sorted from them (not recorded which). The receptor comes from a man aged 18 to 30 who had mild COVID-19 (a few samples of this study predate the infection). Cell type and time point are not known.

In nucleotides, the CDR3 is TGTGCCAGCAGCAGCGGTCGGAGCAATCAGCCCCAGCATTTT. Its translation: CASSSGRSNQPQHF. V and J are TRBV7-8 and TRBJ1-5; D is undetermined. This CDR3 is built from 14 residues. V was cut by 5 bases and J by 1 base, with 9 bases left in between. CDR1 and CDR2 from the germline V gene are SGHVS and FQNEAQ.